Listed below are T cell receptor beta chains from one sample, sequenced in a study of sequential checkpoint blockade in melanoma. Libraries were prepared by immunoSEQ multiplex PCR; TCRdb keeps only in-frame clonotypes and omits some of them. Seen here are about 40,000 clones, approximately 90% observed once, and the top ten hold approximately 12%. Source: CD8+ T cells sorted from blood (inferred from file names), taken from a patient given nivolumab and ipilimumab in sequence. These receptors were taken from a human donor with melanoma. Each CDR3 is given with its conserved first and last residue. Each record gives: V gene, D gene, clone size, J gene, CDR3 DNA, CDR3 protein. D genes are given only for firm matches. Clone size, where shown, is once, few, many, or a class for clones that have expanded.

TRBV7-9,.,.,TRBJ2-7,TGTGCCAGCAGCGGGCGGGTTTTCTACGAGCAGTACTTC,CASSGRVFYEQYF
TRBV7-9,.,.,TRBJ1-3,TGTGCCAGCAGCCACCCCCAACAACTCGGGGGAAACACCATATATTTT,CASSHPQQLGGNTIYF
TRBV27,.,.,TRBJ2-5,TGTGCCAGCAGTCCGGGTCCCATTGAGACCCAGTACTTC,CASSPGPIETQYF
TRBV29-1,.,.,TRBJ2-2,TGCAGCGCAAGGCTAGAGAACACCGGGGAGCTGTTTTTT,CSARLENTGELFF
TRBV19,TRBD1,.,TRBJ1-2,TGTGCCAGTAGTATGGTGGGGACAGGGGGCACAGGGGGCTACACCTTC,CASSMVGTGGTGGYTF
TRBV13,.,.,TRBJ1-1,TGTGCCAGCAGACCCCTTTTGGGGGGGAGCACTGAAGCTTTCTTT,CASRPLLGGSTEAFF
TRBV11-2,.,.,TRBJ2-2,TGTGCCAGCATCCAGACAGGAGACACCGGGGAGCTGTTTTTT,CASIQTGDTGELFF
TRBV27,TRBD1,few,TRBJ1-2,TGTGCCAGCAGTCTCTGGACAGGAGATGGCTACACCTTC,CASSLWTGDGYTF
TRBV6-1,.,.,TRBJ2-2,TGTGCCAGCAACCAACAGCGGGCTAACACCGGGGAGCTGTTTTTT,CASNQQRANTGELFF
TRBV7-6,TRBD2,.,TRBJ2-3,TGTGCCAGCAGCGAAGGACTAGCGGACACAGATACGCAGTATTTT,CASSEGLADTDTQYF
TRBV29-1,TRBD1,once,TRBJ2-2,TGCAGCGTATACAACAACAGGGGGCAGAACACCGGGGAGCTGTTTTTT,CSVYNNRGQNTGELFF
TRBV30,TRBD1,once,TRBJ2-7,TGTGCCTGGAGTGAGACAGGGAACGAGCAGTACTTC,CAWSETGNEQYF
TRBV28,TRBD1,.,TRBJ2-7,TGTGCCAGCAGTTCAACAGGGGCGCTAATCTACGAGCAGTACTTC,CASSSTGALIYEQYF
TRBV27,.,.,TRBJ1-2,TGTGCCAGCAGCAGCAGGGGTGACGGCTACACCTTC,CASSSRGDGYTF
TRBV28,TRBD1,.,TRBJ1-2,TGTGCCAGCAGATCTGACAGGGGGCTTAACTATGGCTACACCTTC,CASRSDRGLNYGYTF
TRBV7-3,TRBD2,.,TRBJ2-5,TGTGCCAGCAGCTTAGGACTAGCGGCCCAAGAGACCCAGTACTTC,CASSLGLAAQETQYF
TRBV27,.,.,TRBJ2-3,TGTGCCAGCAGTTGGGGGGGCTCAGATACGCAGTATTTT,CASSWGGSDTQYF
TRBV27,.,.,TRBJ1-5,TGTGCCAGCAGCCCGGGGTACCCCAATCAGCCCCAGCATTTT,CASSPGYPNQPQHF
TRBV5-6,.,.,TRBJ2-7,TGTGCCAGCAGCTTGGCAGGGGCCCCGAATACCTACGAGCAGTACTTC,CASSLAGAPNTYEQYF
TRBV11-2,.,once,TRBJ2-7,TGTGCCAGCAGCGCCTTGCGGGCATCCTACGAGCAGTACTTC,CASSALRASYEQYF
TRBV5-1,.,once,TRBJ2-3,TGCGCCAGCAGCTTGGCAGGGTCAGATACGCAGTATTTT,CASSLAGSDTQYF
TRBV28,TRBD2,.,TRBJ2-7,TGTGCCAGCAAGCTAGCGGGAGGGTTCTACGAGCAGTACTTC,CASKLAGGFYEQYF
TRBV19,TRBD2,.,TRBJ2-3,TGTGCCACCAGGTGGGCTAGCGGGAGTATAGATACGCAGTATTTT,CATRWASGSIDTQYF
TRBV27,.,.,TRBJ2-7,TGTGCCAGCAGTTTATCGGAGGCCCATTGGCAGTACTTC,CASSLSEAHWQYF
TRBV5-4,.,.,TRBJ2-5,TGTGCCAGCAGCTTGTTTAGTGGAGGCTTCAATTCGGAGACCCAGTACTTC,CASSLFSGGFNSETQYF